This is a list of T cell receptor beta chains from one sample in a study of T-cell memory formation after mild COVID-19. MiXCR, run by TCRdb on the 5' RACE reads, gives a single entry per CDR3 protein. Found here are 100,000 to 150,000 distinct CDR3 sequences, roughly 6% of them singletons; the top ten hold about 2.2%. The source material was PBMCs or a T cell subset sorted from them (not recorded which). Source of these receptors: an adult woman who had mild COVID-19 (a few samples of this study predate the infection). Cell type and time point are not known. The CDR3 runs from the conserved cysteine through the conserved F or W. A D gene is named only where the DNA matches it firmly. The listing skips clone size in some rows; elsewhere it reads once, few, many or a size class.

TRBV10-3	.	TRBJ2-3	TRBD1	TGTGCCATCAGTCGCCGGACAGGGGGCGCAGCAGATACGCAGTATTTT	CAISRRTGGAADTQYF
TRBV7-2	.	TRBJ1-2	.	TGTGCCAGCAGCTTAAATGCGAGGGGCTACACCTTC	CASSLNARGYTF
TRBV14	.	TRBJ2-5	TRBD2	TGTGCCAGCAGCCAGAAACTAGCGGGGGGGCTCCGTGCCGAGACCCAGTACTTC	CASSQKLAGGLRAETQYF
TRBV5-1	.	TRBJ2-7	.	TGCGCCAGCAGCCCGGGGCCGAGCTCCTACGAGCAGTACTTC	CASSPGPSSYEQYF
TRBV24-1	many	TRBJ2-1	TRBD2	TGTGCCACCAGTGATAGGACTAGCGGATTCTTAAATGAGCAGTTCTTC	CATSDRTSGFLNEQFF
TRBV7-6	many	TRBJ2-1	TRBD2	TGTGCCAGCAGCTCTTTAGCGGGTACTACCAATGAGCAGTTCTTC	CASSSLAGTTNEQFF
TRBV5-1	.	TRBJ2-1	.	TGCGCCAGCAGCTTGGAGGGCCCAAGGCAGTTCTTC	CASSLEGPRQFF
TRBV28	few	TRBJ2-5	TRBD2	TGTGCCAGCAGACCGGGACTAGCGGGAGTTAAGGTTCGGTTCGAGACCCAGTACTTC	CASRPGLAGVKVRFETQYF
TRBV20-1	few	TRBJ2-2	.	TGCAGTGCTAGAGTTCCACAGGGAACCGGGGAGCTGTTTTTT	CSARVPQGTGELFF
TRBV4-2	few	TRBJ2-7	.	TGTGCCAGCAGTCGAGACAGGACCTACGAGCAGTACTTC	CASSRDRTYEQYF
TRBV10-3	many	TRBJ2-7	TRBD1	TGTGCCATCAGTGGGACAGGGGAGGCCTACGAGCAGTACTTC	CAISGTGEAYEQYF
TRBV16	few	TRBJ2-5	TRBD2	TGTGCCAGCCTGAAGCGGGGGACCAACCCACAAGAGACCCAGTACTTC	CASLKRGTNPQETQYF
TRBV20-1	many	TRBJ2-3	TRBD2	TGCAGTGCTAGAGATGTAAGGCGAAGCGGGGTTTATTCCACAGATACGCAGTATTTT	CSARDVRRSGVYSTDTQYF
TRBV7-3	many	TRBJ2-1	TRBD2	TGTGCCAGCAGCCCCAACTCCCTCCTAGCGGGGGATGAGCAGTTCTTC	CASSPNSLLAGDEQFF
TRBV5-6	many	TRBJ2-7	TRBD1	TGTGCCAGCAGTTCCCGGGACAGGGGATCCGAGCAGTACTTC	CASSSRDRGSEQYF
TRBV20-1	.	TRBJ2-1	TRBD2	TGCAGTGCTAGAGCCCCTATAGCGGGGGTTTCCTACAATGAGCAGTTCTTC	CSARAPIAGVSYNEQFF
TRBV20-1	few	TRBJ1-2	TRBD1	TGCAGTGCTCCGGACAGGGGGCGATCGATTAACTATGGCTACACCTTC	CSAPDRGRSINYGYTF
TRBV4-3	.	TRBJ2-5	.	TGCGCCAGCAGCCGATCGCTGGGGGTCGGAGAGACCCAGTACTTC	CASSRSLGVGETQYF
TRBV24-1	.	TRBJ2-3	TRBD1	TGTGCCACCAGTGAAACGGACAGGCGCACAGATACGCAGTATTTT	CATSETDRRTDTQYF
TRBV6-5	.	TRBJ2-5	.	TGTGCCAGCAGGCCTCCGGGGGAGGTAGGGGAGACCCAGTACTTC	CASRPPGEVGETQYF
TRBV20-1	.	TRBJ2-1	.	TGCAGTGCTAGAGATCCCCAGCCGAATGAGCAGTTCTTC	CSARDPQPNEQFF
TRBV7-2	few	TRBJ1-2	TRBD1	TGTGCCAGCAGCTTATGGGCTCGGACAGGGTCTAACTATGGCTACACCTTC	CASSLWARTGSNYGYTF
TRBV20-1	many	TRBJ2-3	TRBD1	TGCAGTGCTAGAGAGACAGGGGGCCTCACAGATACGCAGTATTTT	CSARETGGLTDTQYF
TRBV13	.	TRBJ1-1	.	TGTGCCAGCAGCTTAGGGGACAGGAACACTGAAGCTTTCTTT	CASSLGDRNTEAFF
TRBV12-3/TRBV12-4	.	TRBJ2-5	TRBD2	TGTGCCAGCAGTCAGACTAGCGTCTTAAAGACCCAGTACTTC	CASSQTSVLKTQYF
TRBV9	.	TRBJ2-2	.	TGTGCCAGCAGCTACCTTGGACGGGACACCGGGGAGCTGTTTTTT	CASSYLGRDTGELFF
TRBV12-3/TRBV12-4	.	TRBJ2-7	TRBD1	TGTGCCAGCAGTACTCGGGACAGGGGTAGCGAGCAGTACTTC	CASSTRDRGSEQYF
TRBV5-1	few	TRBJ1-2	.	TGCGCCAGCAGCTTGGCCCTGTCGGCAGGGAGGGCTAATGGCTACACCTTC	CASSLALSAGRANGYTF
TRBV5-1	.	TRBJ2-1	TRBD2	TGCGCCAGCAGCTTGGTTGTTAGCGGGGGGCCGTACAATGAGCAGTTCTTC	CASSLVVSGGPYNEQFF
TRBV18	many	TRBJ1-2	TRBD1	TGTGCCAGCTCACCGAAGGGGGCCTTTGACTATGGCTACACCTTC	CASSPKGAFDYGYTF
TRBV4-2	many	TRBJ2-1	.	TGTGCCAGCAGCCAAGATTCCGGGACGCCATACAATGAGCAGTTCTTC	CASSQDSGTPYNEQFF
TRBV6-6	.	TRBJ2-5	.	TGTGCCAGCAGTTACTCTGGCAGGGCCCAAGAGACCCAGTACTTC	CASSYSGRAQETQYF
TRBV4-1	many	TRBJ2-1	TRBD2	TGCGCCAGCAGCCAAATGGCGGGGGGCCGTTTCTACAATGAGCAGTTCTTC	CASSQMAGGRFYNEQFF
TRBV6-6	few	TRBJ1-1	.	TGTGCCAGCAGTTACGGAGGTACATCGAACACTGAAGCTTTCTTT	CASSYGGTSNTEAFF
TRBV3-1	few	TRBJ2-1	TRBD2	TGTGCCAGCAGCCAGCGAGGACTAGCCCAAAGTATGTTC	CASSQRGLAQSMF
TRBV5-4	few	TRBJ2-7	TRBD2	TGTGCCAGCAGCTTGGGGGGACTAGCGGGGACGAGCTCCTACGAGCAGTACTTC	CASSLGGLAGTSSYEQYF
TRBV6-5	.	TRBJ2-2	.	TGTGCCAGCAGTTACTCGCCAGAGAACACCGGGGAGCTGTTTTTT	CASSYSPENTGELFF
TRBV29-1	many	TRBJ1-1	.	TGCAGCGTTGGGCCTCTGGGGACGAACACTGAAGCTTTCTTT	CSVGPLGTNTEAFF
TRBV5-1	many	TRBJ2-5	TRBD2	TGCGCCAGCAGCTTGGGCTCCGGGGGGGGTCAAGAGACCCAGTACTTC	CASSLGSGGGQETQYF
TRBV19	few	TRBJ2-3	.	TGTGCCAGTAGAGGTGGGGCAGATACGCAGTATTTT	CASRGGADTQYF
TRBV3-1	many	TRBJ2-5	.	TGTGCCAGCAGCCAAACCGGGACACCGGCGAAAGAGACCCAGTACTTC	CASSQTGTPAKETQYF
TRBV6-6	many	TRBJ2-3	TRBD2	TGTGCCAGCAGGGAGACTAGCGGGCCCCCAGATACGCAGTATTTT	CASRETSGPPDTQYF
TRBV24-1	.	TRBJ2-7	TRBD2	TGTGCCACCAGCCCCGGGACTAGCGGATCCTACGAGCAGTACTTC	CATSPGTSGSYEQYF